Shown below are 6 T cell receptor beta chains from a single sample sequenced in a study of cytomegalovirus exposure and HLA in healthy donors. Researchers ran the PCR with 60 Vbeta and 13 Jbeta primers. The protocol was immunoSEQ multiplex PCR, while the TCRdb copy is restricted to in-frame clones and leaves out a portion. In the table there are 120,000 to 150,000 clones, 55% to 85% of which are singletons. The sequencing input was PBMCs. All receptors derive from a middle-aged man in good health and CMV-seronegative.

Comment on this clone: A read error may account for a junction end that differs from germline. The chain uses TRBV5-4 and TRBJ2-1; D unresolved. CDR1 and CDR2 from the germline V gene are SGHNT and YYREEE (reference sequence). The CDR3 extends over 16 amino acids. Here the CDR3 reads CASSQDMASSYNEQFF. The DNA for the CDR3 is TGCGCCAGCAGCCAAGATATGGCTAGCTCCTACAATGAGCAGTTCTTC.

The chain carries TRBV6-5 and TRBJ1-4, with 7 bases fitting TRBD1. V trimming: 7 bases; J trimming: 2 bases; junction bases outside the gene matches: 4. Germline CDR1 and CDR2: MNHEY and SVGAGI. The CDR3 totals 14 residues. CDR3 sequence (DNA): TGTGCCAGCACCGGAGGGGGCACTAATGAAAAACTGTTTTTT. Translation gives CASTGGGTNEKLFF.

This clone was observed a single time. J is TRBJ1-5 and V is TRBV6-5; 9 positions match TRBD1. This CDR3 is 14 amino acids long. The V gene's germline CDR1 is MNHEY and CDR2 SVGAGI. V gave up 6 bases and J gave up 9 bases; unmatched junction bases: 9. Here the CDR3 DNA reads TGTGCCAGCAGCACAGGGGGCGGACGGAGGCCCCAGCATTTT. This sequence encodes CASSTGGGRRPQHF.

This clone has just a few counts. The chain links TRBV10-2 to TRBJ1-5, with D maybe TRBD1 (6 bases). Germline CDR1 is WSHSY and CDR2 is SAAADI. Deletions cut 9 bases from V and 4 bases from J, with 25 bases between. The length of the CDR3 is 17 residues. CDR3 region: CASGETGPFLSNQPQHF. In DNA, the CDR3 is TGCGCCAGTGGGGAGACAGGCCCCTTTTTATCTAATCAGCCCCAGCATTTT.

This chain joins TRBV15 and TRBJ2-7; 10 nucleotides line up with TRBD2. Trimming took 1 base from V and 1 from J; bases not matched to a gene: 1. The CDR3 sequence is 15 residues long. Germline V lookup: CDR1 LNHNV, CDR2 YYDKDF (reference sequence). The DNA of the CDR3 is TGTGCCACCAGCAGAGTACTAGCGGGGTCCTACGAGCAGTACTTC. Translating gives CATSRVLAGSYEQYF.

This chain uses TRBV15 with TRBJ1-4, with a tentative D call TRBD1 (5 bases). This CDR3 region has 16 residues. Trimming shortened V by 3 bases and J by 3 bases, and 14 bases separated the two germline ends. CDR1 is LNHNV, CDR2 YYDKDF, per germline (reference sequence). CDR3 DNA sequence: TGTGCCACCAGCAGGGAACTGACAGTGGCTAATGAAAAACTGTTTTTT. As protein: CATSRELTVANEKLFF.